The source of this T cell receptor (beta chain) is a study of shared clonotypes between healthy human individuals. Study-level information: Donors, aged 18 to 49, were two women and a few men. General study results and limits: Naive subsets, compared against memory subsets, generally had larger estimated richness values. Non-shared clonotypes had lower generation probabilities than clonotypes shared by all four sorted-subset donors.

All donors qualified as healthy HIV-negative adults and had experienced no recent acute infections or vaccinations. Worth noting for this clone: Its antigen remains unidentified.

Method: immunoSEQ multiplex PCR; TCRdb's copy keeps in-frame clones and lacks some. Here the sample spans roughly 2.2 million clones, approximately 90% being singletons. Sequenced: naive CD4+ T cells from PBMCs. Subset given: CD45RA+ positively selected. The clonotype originates from a man aged 18 to 30 in good health. Some clones in this sample may be carry-over from other donors' samples.

Written as DNA, the CDR3 is TGTGCCAGCAGCGTAGCCCCAGGGATCACAGATACGCAGTATTTT. The encoded protein is CASSVAPGITDTQYF. The chain carries TRBV9 and TRBJ2-3; the D gene is possibly TRBD1 (5 bases). The CDR3 loop spans 15 amino acids. The germline V gene encodes CDR1 SGDLS and CDR2 YYNGEE. The germline V and J ends were trimmed by 0 bases and 2 bases, with 10 bases remaining between them.